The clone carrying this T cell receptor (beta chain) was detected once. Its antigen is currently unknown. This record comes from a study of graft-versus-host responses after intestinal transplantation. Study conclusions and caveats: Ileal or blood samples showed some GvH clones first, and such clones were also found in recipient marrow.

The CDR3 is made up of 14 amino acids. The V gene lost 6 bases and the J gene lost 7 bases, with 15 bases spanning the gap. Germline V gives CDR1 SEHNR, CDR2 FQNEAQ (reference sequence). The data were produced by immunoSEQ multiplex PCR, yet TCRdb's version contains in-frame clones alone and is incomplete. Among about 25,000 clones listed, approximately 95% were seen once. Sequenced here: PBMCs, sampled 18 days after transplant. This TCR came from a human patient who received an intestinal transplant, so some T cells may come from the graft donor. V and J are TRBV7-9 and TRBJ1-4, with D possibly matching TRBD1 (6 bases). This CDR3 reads CASSAAGGGEKLFF. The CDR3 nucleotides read TGTGCCAGCAGTGCGGCGGGGGGCGGTGAAAAACTGTTTTTT.